This TCR beta chain is drawn from a study of OX40 agonist ivuxolimab in advanced cancers. Study as a whole: Therapy given before enrollment (anti-PD-1, anti-PD-L1 or anti-CTLA-4) was allowed, and roughly 42% had some. Partial responses occurred in Three dose-escalation patients, one with hepatocellular carcinoma and two with cutaneous melanoma.

A remark on this clone: As yet, its antigen is unknown.

TCRdb keeps only in-frame clones here, not all; method: immunoSEQ multiplex PCR. This sample has 25,000 to 30,000 clones; less than 85% occur once, and the top ten carry about 29%. The germline CDR1 and CDR2 sequences are MNHNS and SASEGT. This CDR3 has 15 amino acids. V shed 2 bases and J 5 bases; nucleotides not matched to a gene: 6. Notes on the study in general: Expanded clones were, on average, more numerous among CD8+ T cells than CD4+. With doses of 0.1 to 3.0 mg/kg, CD4+ and CD8+ blood T cells had undergone clonal expansion by week 6.

This sample comprised CD4+ or CD8+ T cells sorted from blood, obtained in a trial of the OX40 agonist ivuxolimab. The receptor comes from an adult with an advanced solid tumor such as melanoma, head and neck, liver or kidney cancer. The chain links TRBV6-1 to TRBJ2-4; TRBD2 aligns across 7 bases. CDR3: CASSELSGRENIQYF. In DNA form, the CDR3 reads TGTGCCAGCAGTGAATTGTCAGGGAGGGAAAACATTCAGTACTTC.